This TCR beta chain was identified in a study of memory CD4+ T cells and cytomegalovirus serostatus. Single viable CD3+CD4+CD8-CD45RO+ cells were sorted as the memory CD4+ T cells. The CDR3 runs 17 residues. J was trimmed by 1 base and V by 4 bases; bases with no gene match: 10. CDR1 and CDR2 (germline): PRHDT, FYEKMQ (reference sequence). Original processing methods: After removing out-of-frame reads, over 2 million distinct TCRbeta sequences remained. Only in-frame clones appear in the TCRdb table, and some are missing; sequencing was by immunoSEQ multiplex PCR. V and J calls and clone size are copied from that table; D and trimming were computed from the DNA. The data show roughly 50,000 clones, around 80% seen once.

This sequence joins TRBV13 and TRBJ2-5, with 9 positions matching TRBD2. The sequenced sample was memory CD4+ T cells from blood. This sequence was found in an adult in good health and CMV-seronegative. This chain's CDR3 is CASSSYSGTSLQETQYF. CDR3 in DNA: TGTGCCAGCAGCTCCTACTCCGGGACTAGCCTCCAAGAGACCCAGTACTTC.